This T cell receptor beta chain emerged from a study of blood T cell repertoires in COVID-19. Study overall: T cells, B-cell-depleted T cells, or PBMCs provided the cDNA or gDNA that served as material.

Trimming took off 8 bases at V and 7 bases at J, with 6 bases between the two ends. Germline-derived CDR1 and CDR2 are SNHLY and FYNNEI. The CDR3 covers 11 residues. Sequenced by immunoSEQ multiplex PCR; TCRdb stores in-frame clones only, minus some. The table shows about 200,000 clones, with approximately 87% occurring only once. The genes are TRBV2 and TRBJ1-6; no clear D. The TCR was taken from a woman in her 70s with acute or convalescent COVID-19. The specimen was peripheral blood. The CDR3 sequence: CASAENSPLHF. In DNA form, the CDR3 reads TGTGCCAGCGCAGAAAATTCACCCCTCCACTTT.